The entry that follows covers one TCR beta chain sequence. A read error may explain this, as a much larger clone is one base away. The authors deemed Graves' hyperthyroidism stable absent ophthalmopathy progression within 18 months. This CDR3 spans 15 amino acids. From germline, CDR1 is DFQATT and CDR2 SNEGSKA (reference sequence). The ends lost 5 bases at V and 3 bases at J; junction bases unmatched: 10. This sample stems from a study of T cells in Graves' hyperthyroidism and ophthalmopathy. There were TCR beta CDR3 regions amplified from RNA transcripts. First-round RT-PCR targeting the TCR CDR3 was performed with the HTBI primer set. One entry per CDR3 protein results from TCRdb running MiXCR on the multiplex PCR reads. Counted here are approximately 700,000 distinct CDR3 sequences, about a sixth occurring once; the ten biggest clones make up about 8.4%.

This TCR derives from a man between 18 and 29 years old with Graves' hyperthyroidism. The specimen was blood. The chain combines TRBV20-1 with TRBJ2-1; 7 bases match TRBD2. The chain's CDR3 is CSASRAGVNYNEQFF. CDR3 DNA sequence: TGCAGTGCTTCCAGGGCGGGAGTTAACTACAATGAGCAGTTCTTC.